Here is one T cell receptor (beta chain) with its context. Its specificity is not known. The data were taken from a study of T-cell memory formation after mild COVID-19. Study-wide findings and caveats: Shrinking CD4+ clones were chiefly CM and EM; CD8+ ones were chiefly EMRA.

The CDR3 contains 15 residues. Trimming removed 1 base from V and 6 bases from J, with 13 bases in between. Via MiXCR, TCRdb re-called the 5' RACE reads, giving one row per CDR3 protein. The data contain approximately 570,000 distinct CDR3 sequences, approximately 19% of them singletons. The clonotype comes from an adult woman who had mild COVID-19 (a few samples of this study predate the infection). Cell type and time point are not known. The sequenced sample was PBMCs or a T cell subset sorted from them (not recorded which). The chain employs TRBV12-3 or TRBV12-4 and TRBJ1-5; weak D call: TRBD1 (5 bases). This CDR3 reads CASSLVEGAGQPQHF. CDR3 nucleotide sequence: TGTGCCAGCAGTTTAGTAGAAGGGGCGGGTCAGCCCCAGCATTTT.